The TCR beta chain described here comes from a study of T cell changes during pregnancy in multiple sclerosis. TCRdb keeps only in-frame clones here, not all; method: immunoSEQ multiplex PCR. The table has roughly 69,000 clones, roughly 90% seen once. V was pared by 4 bases and J by 5 bases, with 7 bases of the junction left unmatched. This CDR3 comprises 14 residues. The germline gives CDR1 SNHLY, CDR2 FYNNEI. The receptor was isolated from a female donor with multiple sclerosis, enrolled in a pregnancy study. The chain couples TRBV2 to TRBJ1-1; 7 bases are a match to TRBD1. The sequencing here drew on peripheral blood, taken in the third trimester of pregnancy. CDR3 protein: CASSGQGGLTEAFF. The CDR3 DNA follows: TGTGCCAGCAGTGGACAGGGTGGATTGACTGAAGCTTTCTTT.